This T cell receptor beta chain was obtained from a study of beta chain features in type 1 diabetes. Notes on this clone: The target antigen is unknown.

This CDR3 is built from 15 residues. Trimming took 1 base from V and 4 from J; bases not matched to a gene: 5. Germline CDR1 reads SGDLS; CDR2 reads YYNGEE. cDNA synthesis used the whole RNA isolate, giving expressed TCRB sequences. Profiling relied on immunoSEQ multiplex PCR, and the TCRdb table lists in-frame clones only, not all of them. The sample includes approximately 160,000 clones, 9% to 12% seen only once; the top ten take less than 0.5%. Study-level points and caveats: Still unanswered here is whether HLA type influences TCRB rearrangement. In type 1 diabetes patients, VDJ junctions had fewer insertions; deletions at these junctions were more frequent. TCRB CDR3 length was moderately but significantly reduced in all four CD4+ subsets of Type 1 diabetes patients.

In total, each donor contributed a single heparinised blood draw that averaged around 120 mL. V is TRBV9 and J is TRBJ2-1; 7 bases fit TRBD2. The source material was central memory CD4+ T cells from blood. The receptor's source is a man aged 25-45 years with type 1 diabetes. In DNA form, the CDR3 reads TGTGCCAGCAGCGTATTAGGGGACTATTACAATGAGCAGTTCTTC. It encodes CASSVLGDYYNEQFF.